A selection of T cell receptor beta chains follows, all from one sample in a study of blood T cell repertoires in COVID-19. Here immunoSEQ multiplex PCR was the method, and the copy in TCRdb shows in-frame clones only, minus some. The sample carries some 330,000 clones, around 83% recorded once. Input material: PBMCs or T cells enriched from blood (not recorded which). These receptor sequences come from a woman between 50 and 59 years old who had recovered from COVID-19. The CDR3 runs from the conserved cysteine through the conserved F or W. Fields, in order: clone size, D gene, V gene, J gene, CDR3 protein, CDR3 DNA. D genes are given only for firm matches. The listing skips clone size in some rows; elsewhere it reads once, few, many or a size class.

.	TRBD1	TRBV4-2	TRBJ1-2	CASSQDPLTGYGYTF	TGTGCCAGCAGCCAAGACCCCCTGACAGGGTATGGCTACACCTTC
.	TRBD1	TRBV9	TRBJ1-2	CASSLGQGLGGYGYTF	TGTGCCAGCAGCCTAGGACAGGGTTTAGGTGGTTATGGCTACACCTTC
.	TRBD1	TRBV7-9	TRBJ1-1	CASSSIMLGQLSTEAFF	TGTGCCAGCAGCTCCATAATGTTGGGACAGCTTTCCACTGAAGCTTTCTTT
.	TRBD1	TRBV18	TRBJ1-1	CASSPLETGGTNTEAFF	TGTGCCAGCTCACCACTAGAGACAGGGGGCACAAACACTGAAGCTTTCTTT
once	.	TRBV7-2	TRBJ1-1	CASSLGEPGLNTEAFF	TGTGCCAGCAGCTTAGGAGAACCTGGTCTGAACACTGAAGCTTTCTTT
few	.	TRBV19	TRBJ1-1	CASRLLPGGNTEAFF	TGTGCCAGTAGGCTCCTACCGGGGGGGAACACTGAAGCTTTCTTT
.	.	TRBV11-3	TRBJ1-1	CASSLRQNTEAFF	TGTGCCAGCAGCTTAAGACAGAACACTGAAGCTTTCTTT
.	.	TRBV29-1	TRBJ1-1	CSGRSQRDTEAFF	TGCAGCGGTCGTTCCCAGAGGGACACTGAAGCTTTCTTT
.	.	TRBV2	TRBJ2-3	CASSFQGSSDTQYF	TGTGCCAGCAGTTTCCAGGGTTCTTCAGATACGCAGTATTTT
once	.	TRBV4-1	TRBJ2-5	CASSQDDMVETQYF	TGCGCCAGCAGCCAAGATGACATGGTGGAGACCCAGTACTTC
.	.	TRBV18	TRBJ2-2	CASSPGPPALNTGELFF	TGTGCCAGCTCACCAGGGCCCCCGGCGCTGAACACCGGGGAGCTGTTTTTT
.	TRBD1	TRBV29-1	TRBJ1-2	CSVEGAGDSYGYTF	TGCAGCGTTGAAGGGGCAGGGGACAGCTATGGCTACACCTTC
few	.	TRBV6-6	TRBJ2-6	CASSPGWSGSGANVLTF	TGTGCCAGCAGTCCAGGGTGGTCAGGCTCTGGGGCCAACGTCCTGACTTTC
.	TRBD2	TRBV5-4	TRBJ2-1	CASSRRLAGVLGGHNEQFF	TGTGCCAGCAGCCGGAGACTAGCGGGAGTTCTTGGAGGGCACAATGAGCAGTTCTTC
.	.	TRBV6-2/TRBV6-3	TRBJ1-5	CASSYVLRGTGQPQHF	TGTGCCAGCAGTTACGTCCTGCGGGGGACTGGTCAGCCCCAGCATTTT
.	.	TRBV5-4	TRBJ1-1	CASSFQGTTEAFF	TGTGCCAGCAGCTTCCAGGGGACCACTGAAGCTTTCTTT
.	.	TRBV5-4	TRBJ1-5	CASSLAQDGNQPQHF	TGTGCCAGCAGCTTGGCACAGGACGGCAATCAGCCCCAGCATTTT
.	.	TRBV3-1/TRBV3-2	TRBJ1-1	CASSHAGPVTEAFF	TGTGCCAGCAGCCATGCGGGACCGGTCACTGAAGCTTTCTTT
.	TRBD1	TRBV2	TRBJ1-2	CASRDVTGTENYGYTF	TGTGCCAGCAGAGATGTGACAGGGACGGAGAACTATGGCTACACCTTC
.	TRBD1	TRBV6-5	TRBJ1-1	CASSSRTGTEAFF	TGTGCCAGCAGTTCCCGGACAGGGACTGAAGCTTTCTTT
.	TRBD1	TRBV19	TRBJ1-2	CASRGQGRLDGYTF	TGTGCCAGTAGGGGACAGGGAAGGTTAGATGGCTACACCTTC
.	.	TRBV9	TRBJ1-1	CASSVGGGATEAFF	TGTGCCAGCAGCGTAGGTGGGGGGGCAACTGAAGCTTTCTTT
.	TRBD1	TRBV6-2/TRBV6-3	TRBJ1-2	CASSETGGYGYTF	TGTGCCAGCAGTGAGACAGGGGGCTATGGCTACACCTTC
.	TRBD1	TRBV9	TRBJ1-4	CASSVAGGRGEKLFF	TGTGCCAGCAGCGTAGCAGGGGGCCGAGGTGAAAAACTGTTTTTT
.	.	TRBV21-1	TRBJ2-7	CASSKLGSQRYEQYF	TGTGCCAGCAGCAAACTAGGCAGCCAGAGGTACGAGCAGTACTTC
.	.	TRBV20-1	TRBJ2-1	CSASSLRPSSYNEQFF	TGCAGTGCTAGTTCCCTGCGCCCTAGCTCCTACAATGAGCAGTTCTTC
.	.	TRBV7-8	TRBJ1-1	CASRWGGVNTEAFF	TGTGCCAGCAGGTGGGGGGGAGTGAACACTGAAGCTTTCTTT
.	TRBD1	TRBV7-2	TRBJ2-3	CASSSRTGSSDTQYF	TGTGCCAGCAGCTCAAGGACAGGGAGCTCAGATACGCAGTATTTT
.	.	TRBV5-1	TRBJ2-7	CASSSTTGNSYEQYF	TGCGCCAGCAGCTCGACAACAGGGAACTCCTACGAGCAGTACTTC
.	.	TRBV19	TRBJ2-1	CASSIEGLNEQFF	TGTGCCAGTAGTATAGAGGGCCTCAATGAGCAGTTCTTC
.	.	TRBV4-1	TRBJ1-3	CASSPSGLSNTIYF	TGCGCCAGCAGCCCTTCGGGGTTGTCAAACACCATATATTTT
.	.	TRBV9	TRBJ2-7	CASSASDLPYEQYF	TGTGCCAGCAGCGCCTCGGACTTGCCATACGAGCAGTACTTC
.	.	TRBV7-8	TRBJ1-1	CASSNSGAEAFF	TGTGCCAGCAGCAACTCAGGGGCTGAAGCTTTCTTT
once	TRBD1	TRBV27	TRBJ2-3	CASKSNRGQWTDTQYF	TGTGCCAGCAAATCTAACAGGGGGCAATGGACAGATACGCAGTATTTT
.	.	TRBV3-1/TRBV3-2	TRBJ1-3	CASSQVGGPGNTIYF	TGTGCCAGCAGCCAAGTGGGTGGGCCTGGAAACACCATATATTTT
once	TRBD1	TRBV6-5	TRBJ1-3	CASRSKGAGGNTIYF	TGTGCCAGCAGATCAAAGGGGGCGGGAGGAAACACCATATATTTT
.	.	TRBV3-1/TRBV3-2	TRBJ1-4	CASSQQGTGSPNEKLFF	TGTGCCAGCAGCCAACAGGGGACGGGGAGCCCTAATGAAAAACTGTTTTTT
once	TRBD2	TRBV6-2/TRBV6-3	TRBJ2-7	CASSRGLADVGEQYF	TGTGCCAGCAGTCGAGGACTAGCGGACGTCGGGGAGCAGTACTTC
.	.	TRBV12-1	TRBJ1-1	CASKILGTPNTEAFF	TGTGCCAGCAAAATTCTCGGGACACCTAACACTGAAGCTTTCTTT
few	.	TRBV27	TRBJ1-4	CASSFSRGEKLFF	TGTGCCAGCAGTTTCAGTAGGGGTGAAAAACTGTTTTTT
.	TRBD1	TRBV7-9	TRBJ1-1	CASSVGWGQGNTEAFF	TGTGCCAGCAGCGTCGGGTGGGGACAGGGGAACACTGAAGCTTTCTTT
.	TRBD2	TRBV5-1	TRBJ2-1	CASSASGGGLGRNEQFF	TGCGCCAGCAGCGCTAGCGGGGGGGGTCTGGGCCGCAATGAGCAGTTCTTC
.	.	TRBV19	TRBJ2-1	CASSGETGRRDEQFF	TGTGCCAGTAGTGGGGAAACAGGGCGTCGCGATGAGCAGTTCTTC
.	.	TRBV7-2	TRBJ2-1	CASSLAGGPYNEQFF	TGTGCCAGCAGCTTAGCGGGAGGACCCTACAATGAGCAGTTCTTC
.	.	TRBV4-3	TRBJ1-3	CASSQDRSSGNTIYF	TGCGCCAGCAGCCAAGATAGGAGCTCTGGAAACACCATATATTTT
.	TRBD1	TRBV18	TRBJ1-1	CASSPGTGPMNTEAFF	TGTGCCAGCTCACCAGGGACAGGCCCCATGAACACTGAAGCTTTCTTT
.	.	TRBV19	TRBJ2-7	CASSVRTPSYEQYF	TGTGCCAGTAGTGTTCGGACTCCGTCCTACGAGCAGTACTTC
.	TRBD1	TRBV27	TRBJ1-1	CASSFYGTGSTEAFF	TGTGCCAGCAGTTTCTACGGGACAGGGAGCACTGAAGCTTTCTTT
.	.	TRBV10-3	TRBJ1-2	CAISEETEGYTF	TGTGCCATCAGTGAGGAAACGGAGGGCTACACCTTC
.	TRBD2	TRBV6-1	TRBJ2-5	CASSGTSGRKRLRQETQYF	TGTGCCAGCAGTGGGACTAGCGGGAGGAAGAGATTGAGGCAAGAGACCCAGTACTTC
.	TRBD1	TRBV18	TRBJ1-5	CASSPLVPGGSQPQHF	TGTGCCAGCTCACCACTCGTCCCAGGGGGCTCCCAGCCCCAGCATTTT
.	TRBD1	TRBV4-1	TRBJ1-1	CASRAPTGRGTEAFF	TGCGCCAGCAGGGCCCCGACAGGGAGAGGCACTGAAGCTTTCTTT
many	TRBD1	TRBV19	TRBJ2-7	CASSQGTAHPYEQYF	TGTGCCAGTAGCCAAGGGACAGCCCATCCCTACGAGCAGTACTTC
once	.	TRBV16	TRBJ1-1	CASSQNRVPNTEAFF	TGTGCCAGCAGCCAAAACAGGGTTCCGAACACTGAAGCTTTCTTT
.	TRBD2	TRBV7-9	TRBJ2-2	CASSLTSGGARGTGELFF	TGTGCCAGCAGCTTGACTAGCGGGGGGGCCAGGGGCACCGGGGAGCTGTTTTTT
once	TRBD1	TRBV7-3	TRBJ2-7	CASSLRLWSRDRPKKDYEQYF	TGTGCCAGCAGCTTAAGGCTATGGTCCCGGGACAGACCCAAAAAGGACTACGAGCAGTACTTC
once	TRBD2	TRBV11-3	TRBJ2-1	CASSPRTSGGIDEQFF	TGTGCCAGCAGCCCCCGGACTAGCGGGGGGATCGATGAGCAGTTCTTC
.	.	TRBV6-6	TRBJ1-5	CASRTDRNQPQHF	TGTGCCAGCAGAACCGACAGGAATCAGCCCCAGCATTTT